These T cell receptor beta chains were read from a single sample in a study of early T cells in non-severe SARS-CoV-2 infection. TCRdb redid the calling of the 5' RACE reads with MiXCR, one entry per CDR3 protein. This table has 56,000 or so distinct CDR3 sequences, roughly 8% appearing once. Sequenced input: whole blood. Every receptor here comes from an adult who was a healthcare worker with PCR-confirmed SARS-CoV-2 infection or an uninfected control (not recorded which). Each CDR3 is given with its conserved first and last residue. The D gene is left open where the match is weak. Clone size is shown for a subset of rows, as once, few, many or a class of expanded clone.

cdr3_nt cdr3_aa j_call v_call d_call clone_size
TGCGCCAGCAGCTTGGCCCCAGGCTATCTCTATGGCTACACCTTC CASSLAPGYLYGYTF TRBJ1-2 TRBV5-1 NA many
TGTGCCAGCAGCTCTGGGACGGTTGCCTATGGCTACACCTTC CASSSGTVAYGYTF TRBJ1-2 TRBV12-3/TRBV12-4 NA few
TGTGCCAGCATTCGAACCCAGACAGGGTATTCACCCCTCCACTTT CASIRTQTGYSPLHF TRBJ1-6 TRBV2 TRBD1 NA
TGTGCCAGCAGCACCGGGACTAGCGGTTCTAGCACAGATACGCAGTATTTT CASSTGTSGSSTDTQYF TRBJ2-3 TRBV2 TRBD2 NA
TGTGCCAGCAGCTCCCAATCAGATACGCAGTATTTT CASSSQSDTQYF TRBJ2-3 TRBV7-9 NA few
TGCGCCAGCGGAGAGGGACTAGCGAGCGATACGCAGTATTTT CASGEGLASDTQYF TRBJ2-3 TRBV4-1 TRBD2 few
TGCGCCAGCAGCCCTATGCTCCTAGCGGGGGTCACAGATACGCAGTATTTT CASSPMLLAGVTDTQYF TRBJ2-3 TRBV4-1 TRBD2 few
TGCGCCAGCAGGGCCACTAGCAATCAGCCCCAGCATTTT CASRATSNQPQHF TRBJ1-5 TRBV5-1 NA NA
TGCGCCAGCAGCTTCTTAGCGGGAGGGCAGGTTGAGCAGTTCTTC CASSFLAGGQVEQFF TRBJ2-1 TRBV5-1 TRBD2 many
TGCGCCAGCAGCAATGGACTAGCGGGGCCTTACGAGCAGTACTTC CASSNGLAGPYEQYF TRBJ2-7 TRBV4-1 TRBD2 NA
TGTGCCAGCAGCTTAAGCTTCGAAGCTTTCTTT CASSLSFEAFF TRBJ1-1 TRBV7-8 NA few
TGTGCCAGCAGCCCCCACCAAGGGGATACGCAGTATTTT CASSPHQGDTQYF TRBJ2-3 TRBV7-3 NA many
TGCGCCAGCAGCTTGAATAGCCCCTACGAAGGGGAGCAGTTCTTC CASSLNSPYEGEQFF TRBJ2-1 TRBV5-1 NA few
TGTGCCAGCAGTCTAGAAGGCTGGGGCGGAGGGACTATCTACGAGCAGTACTTC CASSLEGWGGGTIYEQYF TRBJ2-7 TRBV6-2/TRBV6-3 TRBD2 few
TGCGCCAGCAGCCCGGCGGGGGAAGGCTATGGCTACACCTTC CASSPAGEGYGYTF TRBJ1-2 TRBV5-1 NA few
TGTGCCATCGGCGATCCAGGGACCTACGAGCAGTACTTC CAIGDPGTYEQYF TRBJ2-7 TRBV7-6 NA many
TGTGCCAGCAGTTACGGAGGAGTCAACACTGAAGCTTTCTTT CASSYGGVNTEAFF TRBJ1-1 TRBV6-5 NA NA
TGTGCCAGCAGCCTAACTAGCGGGAGATACCCTGGGACCTACGAGCAGTACTTC CASSLTSGRYPGTYEQYF TRBJ2-7 TRBV6-6 TRBD2 many
TGTGCCAGCTCACCACCGGAGACAGGGCAAGCTTTCTTT CASSPPETGQAFF TRBJ1-1 TRBV18 TRBD1 NA
TGTGCCAGCGCCGGGACGACGAACACCGGGGAGCTGTTTTTT CASAGTTNTGELFF TRBJ2-2 TRBV9 NA NA
TGCGCCAGCAGCTTCGGACAGGGGAACTATGGCTACACCTTC CASSFGQGNYGYTF TRBJ1-2 TRBV5-1 TRBD1 NA
TGTGCCATCAGTCTTGGACTAGTGTCGGATGAGCAGTTCTTC CAISLGLVSDEQFF TRBJ2-1 TRBV10-3 TRBD2 NA
TGTGCCAGCAGCCAAAGCCTAGCGGGAGGGACCAATGAGCAGTTCTTC CASSQSLAGGTNEQFF TRBJ2-1 TRBV14 TRBD2 few
TGTGCCAGCAGTATAGCGGGAGGGCCCCTCGAGCAGTACTTC CASSIAGGPLEQYF TRBJ2-7 TRBV6-6 TRBD2 few
TGTGCCAGCAGCGTTAGCGGGGCTTACAATGAGCAGTTCTTC CASSVSGAYNEQFF TRBJ2-1 TRBV5-8 TRBD2 many
TGTGCCAGCAGCCGGACAGTTGAGTACACTGAAGTTTTCTTT CASSRTVEYTEVFF TRBJ1-1 TRBV4-2 NA few
TGCGCCAGCAGCCTACAAGGGGACAGGGGAGGTGGTGAGCAGTTCTTC CASSLQGDRGGGEQFF TRBJ2-1 TRBV5-1 TRBD1 NA
TGTGCCAGTAGTATAGCCCCGGGCGCCGGGGCCAACGTCCTGACTTTC CASSIAPGAGANVLTF TRBJ2-6 TRBV19 NA few
TGCAGTGCTAGAACCGGGAGGGCCAAAGAGACCCAGTACTTC CSARTGRAKETQYF TRBJ2-5 TRBV20-1 TRBD2 few
TGTGCCAGCAGTGATAACACTGAAGCTTTCTTT CASSDNTEAFF TRBJ1-1 TRBV6-5 NA NA
TGTGCCACCCCAACGAACAATATACAAGGGAGAGGCAAAGAGACCCAGTACTTC CATPTNNIQGRGKETQYF TRBJ2-5 TRBV24-1 NA few
TGTGCCAGCAGCTTGCCCGGGACTAGCGGGAGCAATGAGCAGTTCTTC CASSLPGTSGSNEQFF TRBJ2-1 TRBV11-2 TRBD2 few
TGTGCCAGTAGTACCGGGACACAGGGGCGAGAGCAGTACTTC CASSTGTQGREQYF TRBJ2-7 TRBV19 TRBD1 few
TGCGCCAGCAGCCAAGGAGGGTTTAGGGCAGATACGCAGTATTTT CASSQGGFRADTQYF TRBJ2-3 TRBV4-1 NA once
TGTGCCAGCAGTAGGTTGGGTTGGTATGGCACAGATACGCAGTATTTT CASSRLGWYGTDTQYF TRBJ2-3 TRBV6-5 NA NA
TGTGCCAGCAGCTTAGGGGGGCGACCGAGCTCCTACAATGAGCAGTTCTTC CASSLGGRPSSYNEQFF TRBJ2-1 TRBV7-8 NA many
TGTGCCAGCACGGCAGGGTTTAATTCACCCCTCCACTTT CASTAGFNSPLHF TRBJ1-6 TRBV2 NA few
TGTGCCACGGGCCCCGGAGGGGAGCAGTTCTTC CATGPGGEQFF TRBJ2-1 TRBV11-2 NA NA
TGCGCCAGCAGCTTGGCCAGTTTAGCACATTACAATGAGCAGTTCTTC CASSLASLAHYNEQFF TRBJ2-1 TRBV5-1 NA many
TGCAGTGCTAGACTTCACGGGACGAGCTCTGGCTACACCTTC CSARLHGTSSGYTF TRBJ1-2 TRBV20-1 NA many
TGTGCCAGCAGTTATCTAGCGGGGGGTTACAATGAGCAGTTCTTC CASSYLAGGYNEQFF TRBJ2-1 TRBV6-5 TRBD2 NA
TGTGCCAGCAGCCACCTTCTAGCAACCAGCACAGATACGCAGTATTTT CASSHLLATSTDTQYF TRBJ2-3 TRBV3-1 NA few
TGTGCCAGCAGCCAGAGCGGGGCGAGCTCCTACGAGCAGTACTTC CASSQSGASSYEQYF TRBJ2-7 TRBV7-9 TRBD2 few
TGCAGTGCTCCTAGCGGGAGTCGTAAACAGTTCTTC CSAPSGSRKQFF TRBJ2-1 TRBV20-1 TRBD2 NA
TGTGCCAGCAGCCGGACTAGCGGGTTCAACGAGCAGTACTTC CASSRTSGFNEQYF TRBJ2-7 TRBV11-2 TRBD2 few
TGTGCCAGCATAGCGGGGACTACAGATCAACCCTACGAGCAGTACTTC CASIAGTTDQPYEQYF TRBJ2-7 TRBV2 TRBD2 few
TGTGCCAGCAGCTTATTACTAGCGGGAGACATTCAGTACTTC CASSLLLAGDIQYF TRBJ2-4 TRBV7-9 TRBD2 few
TGTGCCAGCAGCCCAGGGGGGGGGTTATACAATGAGCAGTTCTTC CASSPGGGLYNEQFF TRBJ2-1 TRBV12-3/TRBV12-4 NA few
TGCAGCGTTGTGATCGCGGTATCCCACAATGAGCAGTTCTTC CSVVIAVSHNEQFF TRBJ2-1 TRBV29-1 NA few
TGTGCCAGCTCACCACGGGGACAGGGGTCCGGGGCCAACGTCCTGACTTTC CASSPRGQGSGANVLTF TRBJ2-6 TRBV18 TRBD1 many
TGTGCCAGCAGTGGACAGGGTAGGGAAGCTTTCTTT CASSGQGREAFF TRBJ1-1 TRBV28 TRBD1 few
TGTGCCAGCAGTGTAAGGGGTGACTATGGCTACACCTTC CASSVRGDYGYTF TRBJ1-2 TRBV6-2/TRBV6-3 NA NA
TGTGCCAGCAGTTTTGGGGGCGCGTCTCTTGGCTACACCTTC CASSFGGASLGYTF TRBJ1-2 TRBV28 NA few
TGTGCCAGCAGTTCTAGGGGCCGGAATGAAAAACTGTTTTTT CASSSRGRNEKLFF TRBJ1-4 TRBV6-6 NA NA
TGCAGCGTTGAAAGGCTCGCAGGGTGTGTCGCGAACACCGGGGAGCTGTTTTTT CSVERLAGCVANTGELFF TRBJ2-2 TRBV29-1 NA many
TGTGCCAGCAGCTTGGGTAGGGCGACACGAGAGACCCAGTACTTC CASSLGRATRETQYF TRBJ2-5 TRBV7-3 NA many
TGCAGTGCTAGGGACAGGCTCAATCAGCCCCAGCATTTT CSARDRLNQPQHF TRBJ1-5 TRBV20-1 TRBD1 many
TGTGCCACCAGTGATTTCAACAACAATGAGCAGTTCTTC CATSDFNNNEQFF TRBJ2-1 TRBV24-1 NA medium-sized
TGTGCCAGCAGCTCGGGACTAGCGGGGGGGCCCGGGGAGACCCAGTACTTC CASSSGLAGGPGETQYF TRBJ2-5 TRBV7-8 TRBD2 few
TGCGCCAGCAGCTTTGGGACTAGCGGGACAGTGGCAGATACGCAGTATTTT CASSFGTSGTVADTQYF TRBJ2-3 TRBV5-1 TRBD2 NA